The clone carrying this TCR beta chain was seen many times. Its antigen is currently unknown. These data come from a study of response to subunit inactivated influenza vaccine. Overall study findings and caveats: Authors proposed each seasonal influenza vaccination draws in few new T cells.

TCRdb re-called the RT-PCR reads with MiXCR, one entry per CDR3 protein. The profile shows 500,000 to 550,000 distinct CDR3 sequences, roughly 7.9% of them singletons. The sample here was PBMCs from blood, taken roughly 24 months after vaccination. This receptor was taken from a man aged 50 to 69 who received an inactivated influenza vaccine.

DNA of the CDR3: TGTGCCAGCAGCTTAGGGGGGGCGTTTGATGAAAAACTGTTTTTT. It translates to CASSLGGAFDEKLFF. V is TRBV7-2 and J is TRBJ1-4, with D tentatively TRBD1 (6 bases). V was trimmed by 1 base and J by 6 bases, leaving 12 bases between them. This CDR3 has 15 residues. The V gene's germline CDR1 is SGHTA and CDR2 FQGNSA. The variable domain in full, with the rest retrieved from reference TRBV7-2 and TRBJ1-4, is GAGVSQSPSNKVTEKGKDVELRCDPISGHTALYWYRQSLGQGLEFLIYFQGNSAPDKSGLPSDRFSAERTGGSVSTLTIQRTQQEDSAVYLCASSLGGAFDEKLFFGSGTQLSVL.